This T cell receptor (beta chain) was recovered during a study of metastatic and nonmetastatic thyroid tumors. Study-level background: The authors compared repertoires across blood and tumor or nodule tissue from malignant and benign thyroid patients. General study points: According to reports, the diversity of TCR beta was significantly higher in malignant thyroid tumors than in benign nodules, and this held in both blood and tumor samples.

There were no patients who had received any treatment before thyroid surgery. This clone was observed at least ten times. What it binds is not known. TCRdb re-analyzed the PCR reads through MiXCR. This sample has approximately 84,000 clones, with 15% found just once. This CDR3 has 15 amino acids. CDR1 and CDR2 (germline): WNHNN, SYGVQD (reference sequence). With 0 bases removed from V and 6 bases from J, the gap between germline ends came to 12 bases. This TCR was sampled from a female donor with papillary thyroid cancer or a benign thyroid nodule (not recorded which). Some clones in this sample may be carry-over from other donors' samples. The chain is built from TRBV10-1 and TRBJ2-1, with D possibly being TRBD1 or TRBD2 (6 bases each). Material: blood. CDR3 sequence: CASSESVGGRNEQFF. The CDR3 DNA reads as TGCGCCAGCAGTGAGTCGGTGGGGGGCCGCAATGAGCAGTTCTTC.